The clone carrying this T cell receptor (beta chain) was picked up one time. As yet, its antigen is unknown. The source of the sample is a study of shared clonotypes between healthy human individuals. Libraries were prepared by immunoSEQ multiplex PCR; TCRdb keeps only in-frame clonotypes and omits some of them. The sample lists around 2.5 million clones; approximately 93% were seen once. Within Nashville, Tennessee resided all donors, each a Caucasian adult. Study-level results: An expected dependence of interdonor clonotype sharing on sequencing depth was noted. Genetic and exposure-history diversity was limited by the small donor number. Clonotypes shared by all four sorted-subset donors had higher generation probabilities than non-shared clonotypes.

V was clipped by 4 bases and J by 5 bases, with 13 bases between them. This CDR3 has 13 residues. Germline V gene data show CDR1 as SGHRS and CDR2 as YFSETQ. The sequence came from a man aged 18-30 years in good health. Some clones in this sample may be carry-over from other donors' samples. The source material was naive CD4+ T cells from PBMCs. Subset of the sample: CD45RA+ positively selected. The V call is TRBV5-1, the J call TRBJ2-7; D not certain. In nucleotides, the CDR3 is TGCGCCAGCAGCGACACCCCCCTGAACGAGCAGTACTTC. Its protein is CASSDTPLNEQYF.